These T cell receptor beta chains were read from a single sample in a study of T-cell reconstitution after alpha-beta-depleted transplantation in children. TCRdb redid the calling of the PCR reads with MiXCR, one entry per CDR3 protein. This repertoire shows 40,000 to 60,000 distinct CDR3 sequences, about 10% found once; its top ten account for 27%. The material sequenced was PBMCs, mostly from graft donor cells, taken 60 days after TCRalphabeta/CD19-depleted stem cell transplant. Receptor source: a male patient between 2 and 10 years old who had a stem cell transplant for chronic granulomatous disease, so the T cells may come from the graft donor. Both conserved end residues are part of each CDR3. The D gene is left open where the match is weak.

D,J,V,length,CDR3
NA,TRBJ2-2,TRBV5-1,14,CASSLSGNTGELFF
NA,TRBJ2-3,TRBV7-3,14,CASSFNRSTDTQYF
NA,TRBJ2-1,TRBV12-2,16,CASRLADRGNYNEQFF
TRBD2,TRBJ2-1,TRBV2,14,CASRLWREGNEQFF
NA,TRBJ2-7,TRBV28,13,CASTFSGIYEQYF
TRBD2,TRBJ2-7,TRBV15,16,CATSRGLAGTSYEQYF
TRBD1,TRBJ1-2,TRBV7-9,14,CASSFVDRGRGYTF
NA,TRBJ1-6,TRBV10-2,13,CASSEGEAAPLHF
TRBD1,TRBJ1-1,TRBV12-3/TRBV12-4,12,CASSPTGTEAFF
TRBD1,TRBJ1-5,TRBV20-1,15,CSARRGQGSNQPQHF
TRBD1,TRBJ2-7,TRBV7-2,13,CASSLDRGGEQYF
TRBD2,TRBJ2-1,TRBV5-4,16,CASSFLSGSAYNEQFF
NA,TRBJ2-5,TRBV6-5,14,CASSYSRGGETQYF
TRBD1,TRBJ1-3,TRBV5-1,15,CASREGPGGGNTIYF
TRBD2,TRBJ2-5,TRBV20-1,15,CSARDMRGAEETQYF
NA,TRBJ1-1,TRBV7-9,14,CASSHREEGTEAFF
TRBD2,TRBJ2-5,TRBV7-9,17,CASNSSPGIPGGETQYF
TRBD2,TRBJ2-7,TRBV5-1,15,CASSSTSGRLHEQYF
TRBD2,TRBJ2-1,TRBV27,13,CASSWTSGNEQFF
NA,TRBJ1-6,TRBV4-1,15,CASSQAGFYNSPLHF
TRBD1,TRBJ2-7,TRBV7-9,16,CASSYHTGQGAAEQYF
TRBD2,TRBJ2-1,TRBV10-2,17,CASYIPGLAGKYNEQFF
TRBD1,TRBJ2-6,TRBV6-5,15,CASRTGGSGANVLTF
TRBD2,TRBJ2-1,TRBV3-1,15,CASSQVGLAGNEQFF
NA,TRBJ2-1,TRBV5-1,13,CASSLDLANEQFF
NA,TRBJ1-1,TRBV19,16,CASSISGQIMNTEAFF
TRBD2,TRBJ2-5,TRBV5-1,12,CANLAAQETQYF
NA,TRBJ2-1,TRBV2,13,CASSPSRVNEQFF
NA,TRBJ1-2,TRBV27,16,CASSPHPTVHNYGYTF
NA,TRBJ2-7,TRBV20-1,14,CSARVSRGPYEQYF
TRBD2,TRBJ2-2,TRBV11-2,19,CASSSPLRLAGVRTGELFF
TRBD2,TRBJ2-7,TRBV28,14,CASSLGREVYEQYF
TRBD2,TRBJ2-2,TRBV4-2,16,CASSFRLAGNTGELFF
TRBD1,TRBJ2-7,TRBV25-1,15,CASSAPGTGGGEQYF
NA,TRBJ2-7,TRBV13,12,CASSSLYYEQYF
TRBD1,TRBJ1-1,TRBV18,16,CASSPLPGQTNTEAFF
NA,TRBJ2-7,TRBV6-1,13,CASSPRDRYEQYF
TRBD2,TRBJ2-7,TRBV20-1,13,CSASGGGSYEQYF
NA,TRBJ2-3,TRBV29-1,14,CSVEYGVRADTQYF
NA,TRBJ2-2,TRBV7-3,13,CASSFSITGELFF
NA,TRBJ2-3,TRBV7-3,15,CASSQIAVSTDTQYF
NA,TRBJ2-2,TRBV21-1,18,CASRIRGPPFRNTGELFF